This TCR beta chain was observed in a study of shared clonotypes between healthy human individuals. The CDR3 runs 13 residues. V lost 5 bases, J lost 5 bases, and 12 bases lay in between. Germline CDR1 and CDR2: MNHNS and SASEGT. Sequencing was performed with immunoSEQ multiplex PCR; in TCRdb, only in-frame clones are kept and a portion is missing. This sample yields under 1,100,000 clones, of which more than 60% are seen a single time; nearly 1.5% belongs to the top ten. This TCR came from a man between 18 and 35 years old in good health. The rearrangement uses TRBV6-1 and TRBJ2-5, with a possible D match to TRBD1 (6 bases). Sequencing was done on a sample of memory CD4+ T cells sorted from blood. Subset: CD45RA-negative fraction. CDR3 residues: CASSWTARETQYF. The CDR3 DNA reads as TGTGCCAGCAGTTGGACAGCCCGGGAGACCCAGTACTTC.